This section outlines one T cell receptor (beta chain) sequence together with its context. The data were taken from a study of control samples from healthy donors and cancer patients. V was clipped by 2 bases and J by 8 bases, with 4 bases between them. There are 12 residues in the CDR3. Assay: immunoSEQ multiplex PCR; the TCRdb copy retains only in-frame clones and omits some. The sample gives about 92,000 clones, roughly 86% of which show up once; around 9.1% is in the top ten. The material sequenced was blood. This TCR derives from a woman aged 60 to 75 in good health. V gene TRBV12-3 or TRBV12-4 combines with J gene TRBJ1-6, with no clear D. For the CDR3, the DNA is TGTGCCAGCAGTTTACGGGATTCACCCCTCCACTTT. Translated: CASSLRDSPLHF.